These 24 T cell receptor beta chains were sequenced from one sample in a study of shared clonotypes between healthy human individuals. Some clones are missing from TCRdb's copy, which holds only in-frame ones; the method was immunoSEQ multiplex PCR. This sample has 100,000 or so clones, with more than 45% found just once. What was sequenced was PBMCs. The receptors originated from a middle-aged woman in good health. Some clones in this sample may be carry-over from other donors' samples.

Concerning this clone: An end of the junction differs from the germline gene, which may be a read error. V usage is TRBV29-1 and J usage is TRBJ1-2; tentatively, D is TRBD1 (6 bases). The length of the CDR3 is 14 residues. Per germline, CDR1 SQVTM and CDR2 ANQGSEA. The CDR3 nucleotides are TGCCGCGTCGCTCCGACGGGGGGCATCTATGGCTACACCTTC. Translated, it gives CRVAPTGGIYGYTF.

Concerning this clone: This likely stems from a read error, as it lies one base from a far larger clone. This chain links TRBV5-1 with TRBJ2-4; D may be TRBD1 (5 bases). Looked up from germline, CDR1 is SGHRS and CDR2 is YFSETQ. The CDR3 runs 12 residues. The CDR3 DNA reads TGCGCCAGCAGGGACACTAAAAACGTTCAGTACTTC. Translation gives CASRDTKNVQYF.

This chain joins TRBV5-6 and TRBJ2-1; a weak D match, TRBD2 (7 bases). The germline V and J ends were trimmed by 0 bases and 9 bases, with 16 bases remaining between them. The germline V gene has CDR1 SGHDT and CDR2 YYEEEE. The CDR3 spans 15 residues. CDR3 in DNA: TGTGCCAGCAGCTTGGAACAGGGAGGGCTGGGTGAGCAGTTCTTC. It codes for CASSLEQGGLGEQFF. The full variable domain, rest sourced from reference TRBV5-6 and TRBJ2-1, is DAGVTQSPTHLIKTRGQQVTLRCSPKSGHDTVSWYQQALGQGPQFIFQYYEEEERQRGNFPDRFSGHQFPNYSSELNVNALLLGDSALYLCASSLEQGGLGEQFFGPGTRLTVL.

The chain recombines TRBV5-1 with TRBJ2-7, with 9 bases that match TRBD2. The germline V gene encodes CDR1 SGHRS and CDR2 YFSETQ. V lost 3 bases and J lost 2; bases outside the gene matches: 6. The CDR3 has 15 amino acids. CDR3 sequence: CASSSLAGPTYEQYF. The CDR3 coding sequence is TGCGCCAGCAGCTCCCTAGCGGGGCCCACCTACGAGCAGTACTTC. Full variable domain (outside the CDR3, taken from reference TRBV5-1 and TRBJ2-7): KAGVTQTPRYLIKTRGQQVTLSCSPISGHRSVSWYQQTPGQGLQFLFEYFSETQRNKGNFPGRFSGRQFSNSRSEMNVSTLELGDSALYLCASSSLAGPTYEQYFGPGTRLTVT.

J is TRBJ2-7 and V is TRBV5-6; the D gene is possibly TRBD2 (5 bases). The germline CDR1 and CDR2 sequences are SGHDT and YYEEEE. V was shortened by 4 bases and J by 3 bases, with 11 bases between the two germline ends. This CDR3 contains 13 residues. The CDR3 reads CASSAGMHYEQYF. CDR3 coding DNA: TGTGCCAGCAGCGCCGGGATGCACTACGAGCAGTACTTC.

This clone was detected many times. The J gene is TRBJ1-2, the V gene TRBV7-8, with D tentatively TRBD1 (6 bases). V was shortened by 0 bases and J by 3 bases, with 11 bases between the two germline ends. The CDR3 length is 15 residues. Germline CDR1 and CDR2: SGHVS and FQNEAQ. This CDR3 is CASSLAGGRDYGYTF. CDR3 nucleotide sequence: TGTGCCAGCAGCTTAGCGGGGGGGCGCGACTATGGCTACACCTTC.

This clone was observed at least ten times. This rearrangement joins TRBV14 to TRBJ2-7; 8 nucleotides agree with TRBD2. Losses at the gene ends were 4 bases for V and 2 bases for J; bases not matched to a gene: 10. This CDR3 contains 16 residues. Germline values: CDR1 SGHDN, CDR2 FVKESK. Here the CDR3 DNA reads TGTGCCAGCAGCCCCTTGGGGCTAGCGGGTACCTACGAGCAGTACTTC. The encoded protein is CASSPLGLAGTYEQYF.

A note on this clone: A much larger clone lies a single base off, so this may be a read error. The chain links TRBV7-9 to TRBJ2-7; TRBD2 might be the D (6 bases). Germline CDR1 reads SEHNR; CDR2 reads FQNEAQ (reference sequence). There are 13 residues in the CDR3. With 2 bases removed from V and 6 bases from J, the gap between germline ends came to 11 bases. The CDR3 reads CASSLRGGAEQYF. As DNA, the CDR3 is TGTGCCAGCAGCTTAAGGGGCGGGGCCGAGCAGTACTTC. Full variable domain (missing parts from reference TRBV7-9 and TRBJ2-7): DTGVSQNPRHKITKRGQNVTFRCDPISEHNRLYWYRQTLGQGPEFLTYFQNEAQLEKSRLLSDRFSAERPKGSFSTLEIQRTEQGDSAMYLCASSLRGGAEQYFGPGTRLTVT.

Of note for this clone: This likely traces to a read error, being one base from a far larger clone. The chain employs TRBV7-8 and TRBJ1-2; the D is unclear. The CDR3 covers 16 residues. Germline lookup yields CDR1 SGHVS and CDR2 FQNEAQ. CDR3 DNA: TGTGCCAGCAGCTTAGGGGCACCCCGGATTAACTATGGCCACACCTTC. This encodes CASSLGAPRINYGHTF. Full variable domain (outside the CDR3, taken from reference TRBV7-8 and TRBJ1-2): GAGVSQSPRYKVAKRGQDVALRCDPISGHVSLFWYQQALGQGPEFLTYFQNEAQLDKSGLPSDRFFAERPEGSVSTLKIQRTQQEDSAVYLCASSLGAPRINYGHTFGSGTRLTVV.

A remark on this clone: Other DNA sequences from this sample encode an identical CDR3 as well. J is TRBJ2-3 and V is TRBV7-9; 7 positions match TRBD2. The CDR3 length is 14 residues. Germline assignment: CDR1 SEHNR and CDR2 FQNEAQ (reference sequence). V was pared by 4 bases and J by 0 bases, with 1 base of the junction left unmatched. CDR3 bases: TGTGCCAGCAGCTCTAGCGGTAGCACAGATACGCAGTATTTT. Its translation is CASSSSGSTDTQYF.

This clone was seen at least ten times. V is TRBV30 and J is TRBJ1-2; D is possibly TRBD1 (6 bases). Germline CDR1 is GTSNPN and CDR2 is SVGIG (reference sequence). The V end lost 2 bases, the J end lost 5 bases, and 12 bases lay between the germline ends. The CDR3 totals 13 residues. CDR3 amino acids: CAWSPRGPYGYTF. CDR3 sequence (DNA): TGTGCCTGGAGTCCCAGGGGCCCGTATGGCTACACCTTC.

The rearrangement links TRBV6-5 to TRBJ1-5; tentative D call: TRBD1 (5 bases). V gave up 4 bases and J gave up 7 bases, with 8 bases separating them. The CDR3 runs 12 residues. Germline V gene sequence: CDR1 MNHEY, CDR2 SVGAGI. The CDR3 is CASSSREQPQHF. CDR3 DNA: TGTGCCAGCAGTTCCAGGGAACAGCCCCAGCATTTT.

This clone was seen just once. This chain uses TRBV29-1 with TRBJ2-7; D is tentatively TRBD1 or TRBD2 (6 bases each). The germline gives CDR1 SQVTM, CDR2 ANQGSEA. The V end was cut by 4 bases, the J end by 6 bases, with 16 bases between. The CDR3 totals 13 residues. CDR3 bases: TGCAGCGTTGGGACCAACGGGGGCGGCGAGCAGTACTTC. It encodes CSVGTNGGGEQYF.

This clone showed up just a few times. The gene calls are TRBV7-2 and TRBJ2-1, with D possibly matching TRBD2 (5 bases). The V and J ends lost 8 bases and 1 base respectively, with 12 bases between them. CDR1 is SGHTA, CDR2 FQGNSA, per germline. The CDR3 is made up of 14 amino acids. The CDR3 here is CASRPRDSYNEQFF. CDR3 DNA: TGTGCCAGCCGTCCGAGGGATTCCTACAATGAGCAGTTCTTC.

The J gene is TRBJ1-1, the V gene TRBV29-1; D is perhaps TRBD1 (5 bases). The CDR3 consists of 13 residues. V gave up 2 bases and J gave up 2 bases, with 9 bases separating them. The germline V gene has CDR1 SQVTM and CDR2 ANQGSEA. CDR3 sequence: CSVERGTNTEAFF. The CDR3 DNA follows: TGCAGCGTTGAAAGGGGCACTAACACTGAAGCTTTCTTT.

This clone was seen ten or more times. V is TRBV29-1 and J is TRBJ2-5; 9 bases agree with TRBD1. V shed 7 bases, J shed 4 bases, and the junction held 7 bases outside the gene matches. The CDR3 extends over 13 amino acids. Looked up from germline, CDR1 is SQVTM and CDR2 is ANQGSEA. CDR3 bases: TGCAGCGGCCGGGACAGGGTATCAGAGACCCAGTACTTC. It is translated as CSGRDRVSETQYF.

The J gene is TRBJ2-5, the V gene TRBV7-8, with TRBD1 matching over 7 bases. Judging by the DNA end, TRBJ2-7 fits better; the J call may be wrong. The CDR3 length is 14 residues. Germline loops: CDR1 SGHVS, CDR2 FQNEAQ. Written as DNA, the CDR3 is TGTGCCAGCAGCCAACAACAGGGGACCTACGAGCAGTACTTC. It yields the protein CASSQQQGTYEQYF.

CDR3 in amino acids: CASSYSGGNYEQYF. CDR3 nucleotides: TGTGCCAGCAGTTACTCCGGGGGGAACTACGAGCAGTACTTC. This chain connects TRBV6-6 to TRBJ2-7; 7 bases map to TRBD2. From germline, CDR1 is MNHNY and CDR2 SVGAGI (reference sequence). The CDR3 has 14 residues. Trimming took 0 bases from V and 3 from J; bases not matched to a gene: 2.

This clone occurred many times. This rearrangement joins TRBV7-2 to TRBJ1-5; 7 bases map to TRBD1. The CDR3 runs to 15 residues. The V and J ends lost 0 bases and 6 bases, in that order; junction bases with no gene match: 5. Germline CDR1 SGHTA, CDR2 FQGNSA. The CDR3 loop is CASSLALGTAQPQHF. CDR3 DNA: TGTGCCAGCAGCTTAGCGCTCGGGACAGCTCAGCCCCAGCATTTT.

This clone was seen ten or more times. The rearrangement links TRBV10-3 to TRBJ1-2, with a possible D match to TRBD1 (6 bases). Deletions cut 7 bases from V and 1 base from J, with 25 bases between. The CDR3 spans 18 residues. The germline gives CDR1 ENHRY, CDR2 SYGVKD. DNA for the CDR3: TGTGCCATCACCGAGAGTGTAGGGGGAAGATACAGTAACTATGGCTACACCTTC. Its protein product is CAITESVGGRYSNYGYTF.

This clone was counted a few times. A read error likely explains this, since a far larger clone differs by one base. V gene TRBV30 combines with J gene TRBJ2-5; D tentatively fits TRBD1 or TRBD2 (5 bases each). The CDR3 totals 13 residues. Germline CDR1 is GTSNPN and CDR2 is SVGIG (reference sequence). V lost 5 bases and J lost 2, with 12 bases in between. CDR3 sequence (DNA): TGTGCCTGGGGGAGAGGGGCTCAAGAGACCCAGTACTTC. Amino acids: CAWGRGAQETQYF.

V and J are TRBV19 and TRBJ2-7; 9 bases align to TRBD2. Trimming cost V 5 bases and J 3 bases; bases outside gene matches: 8. The CDR3 consists of 15 residues. CDR1 is LNHDA and CDR2 is SQIVND in the germline V gene (reference sequence). Here the CDR3 DNA reads TGTGCCAGTAGTTTTGCGCGGGAGGGCCTCTACGAGCAGTACTTC. It is translated as CASSFAREGLYEQYF. The full variable domain, in which reference TRBV19 and TRBJ2-7 provide the parts outside the CDR3, is DGGITQSPKYLFRKEGQNVTLSCEQNLNHDAMYWYRQDPGQGLRLIYYSQIVNDFQKGDIAEGYSVSREKKESFPLTVTSAQKNPTAFYLCASSFAREGLYEQYFGPGTRLTVT.

The table lists this clone with many counts. This chain links TRBV11-1 with TRBJ2-7; D is unclear. The V and J ends lost 1 base and 4 bases respectively, with 5 bases between them. CDR3 length: 12 amino acids. Germline V gives CDR1 SGHAT, CDR2 FQDESV (reference sequence). The CDR3 coding sequence is TGTGCCAGCAGCTTAGACAAATACGAGCAGTACTTC. Its protein is CASSLDKYEQYF.

With respect to this clone: This may stem from a read error, because a much larger clone lies one nucleotide away. V usage is TRBV15 and J usage is TRBJ2-1; a weak D match, TRBD2 (5 bases). V gave up 0 bases and J gave up 9 bases, with 6 bases separating them. The CDR3 spans 12 residues. Germline lookup yields CDR1 LNHNV and CDR2 YYDKDF (reference sequence). The CDR3 nucleotides read TGTGCCACCAGCAGAGATGAGGGTGAGCAGTTCTTC. Amino acid sequence: CATSRDEGEQFF.